This T cell receptor beta chain emerged from a study of cytomegalovirus exposure and HLA in healthy donors. As concerns this clone: The antigen is not known.

Amplification used 60 Vbeta primers and 13 Jbeta primers. Sequenced by immunoSEQ multiplex PCR; TCRdb stores in-frame clones only, minus some. The sample has about 140,000 clones; around 80% are singletons. The V gene's germline CDR1 is MGHRA and CDR2 YSYEKL. There are 15 residues in the CDR3. V was trimmed by 1 base and J by 6 bases, leaving 16 bases between them. Notes on the study in general: An analysis was carried out later, and it reportedly showed fewer N-insertions in an Asian-associated ancestry cluster than the approximately 660-donor mean. The study designated 150 to 200 TCR beta chains cytomegalovirus-associated. There was a cluster of highly shared sequence variants that was likely a sequencing artifact.

Sample: PBMCs. The receptor's source is a female donor in good health and CMV-seronegative. The chain recombines TRBV4-1 with TRBJ2-7, with a tentative D call TRBD2 (6 bases). CDR3 in amino acids: CASSQVGEAGFEQYF. The DNA for the CDR3 is TGCGCCAGCAGCCAAGTTGGGGAGGCAGGCTTCGAGCAGTACTTC.